Each of the 15 T cell receptor beta chains below was sequenced from the same sample in a study of blood T cell repertoires in COVID-19. Some clones are missing from TCRdb's copy, which holds only in-frame ones; the method was immunoSEQ multiplex PCR. The data hold approximately 330,000 clones, with 87% observed a single time. Source material: peripheral blood. The origin of the receptors is a man younger than 45 with COVID-19, enrolled during active disease.

CDR3 DNA: TGTGCCAGCAGCCAATCCGGGACAGGGCTCTACGAGCAGTACTTC. Protein product: CASSQSGTGLYEQYF. The V gene is TRBV14, the J gene TRBJ2-7, with 9 bases lining up with TRBD1. The CDR3 has 15 residues. Germline assignment: CDR1 SGHDN and CDR2 FVKESK. Trimming cost V 2 bases and J 3 bases; bases outside gene matches: 5.

The V and J genes are TRBV7-8 and TRBJ2-7; tentative D call: TRBD1 (7 bases). CDR1 and CDR2 from the germline V gene are SGHVS and FQNEAQ. The V gene lost 4 bases and the J gene lost 7 bases, with 17 bases spanning the gap. This CDR3 has 14 amino acids. The CDR3 DNA is TGTGCCAGCAGCTCGGGGGACAGTCCGGTGGAGCAGTACTTC. It encodes CASSSGDSPVEQYF.

V usage is TRBV9 and J usage is TRBJ1-4, with D unclear. This CDR3 is 15 amino acids long. Germline lookup yields CDR1 SGDLS and CDR2 YYNGEE. The ends were cut back, 0 bases at V and 8 bases at J, with 14 bases in the middle. CDR3 nucleotide sequence: TGTGCCAGCAGCGTAGCCGAGGTCGGGAACGAAAAACTGTTTTTT. It specifies CASSVAEVGNEKLFF.

This rearrangement joins TRBV25-1 to TRBJ2-5, with 11 bases aligning to TRBD2. CDR3 length equals 18 residues. V shed 2 bases and J 5 bases; nucleotides not matched to a gene: 13. Germline V gene data show CDR1 as MGHDK and CDR2 as SYGVNS. The CDR3 nucleotides read TGTGCCAGCAGTGAAGACCCCCTTAGCGGGGGGGCCGCTGAGACCCAGTACTTC. Translating it yields CASSEDPLSGGAAETQYF.

The chain employs TRBV10-3 and TRBJ2-1, with 7 positions matching TRBD1. The CDR3 extends over 14 amino acids. CDR1 is ENHRY and CDR2 is SYGVKD in the germline V gene. Germline trimming cut 0 bases from V and 8 bases from J; bases unmatched to any gene: 4. The CDR3 nucleotides read TGTGCCATCAGTGAGTCGCCAGGGGGAGATGAGCAGTTCTTC. Its translation: CAISESPGGDEQFF.

This chain links TRBV25-1 with TRBJ1-2; 7 nucleotides match TRBD1. The length of the CDR3 is 14 residues. Germline V gene data show CDR1 as MGHDK and CDR2 as SYGVNS. With V trimmed by 11 bases and J by 8 bases, 17 bases remained unmatched. The CDR3 sequence is CAAQPERQGGGYTF. DNA for the CDR3: TGTGCCGCCCAGCCCGAAAGACAGGGAGGAGGCTACACCTTC.

This clone was seen a single time. The chain uses TRBV6-5 and TRBJ2-7, with 8 positions matching TRBD1. The length of the CDR3 is 14 residues. Trimming at V came to 6 bases and at J to 3 bases, leaving 7 bases not matched to a gene. Germline V lookup: CDR1 MNHEY, CDR2 SVGAGI. CDR3 amino acids: CASSLTGALYEQYF. In nucleotides, the CDR3 is TGTGCCAGCAGCTTGACAGGGGCGCTCTACGAGCAGTACTTC.

The genes are TRBV28 and TRBJ2-7; 10 bases align to TRBD1. Germline V CDR1 and CDR2: MDHEN, SYDVKM. This CDR3 spans 15 amino acids. After removal of 4 bases from V and 2 bases from J, the junction contained 5 bases not matched to a gene. The CDR3 sequence is CASSYPGTGAYEQYF. DNA of the CDR3: TGTGCCAGCAGTTATCCCGGGACAGGGGCCTACGAGCAGTACTTC.

The chain combines TRBV28 with TRBJ1-2; maybe TRBD1 (5 bases). Trimming removed 5 bases from V and 3 bases from J, with 22 bases in between. This CDR3 is 17 amino acids long. Germline lookup yields CDR1 MDHEN and CDR2 SYDVKM. The CDR3 sequence: CASSLDSGTGDDYGYTF. The CDR3 DNA follows: TGTGCCAGCAGTCTCGATTCCGGGACGGGGGACGACTATGGCTACACCTTC.

The chain carries TRBV19 and TRBJ1-5; D perhaps matches TRBD1 (6 bases). The V end was cut by 5 bases, the J end by 6 bases, with 29 bases between. Germline V CDR1 and CDR2: LNHDA, SQIVND (reference sequence). CDR3 size: 19 residues. CDR3 sequence reads: CASSARNRVLNSLGQPQHF. The CDR3 nucleotides are TGTGCCAGTAGTGCCAGAAACAGGGTACTGAATTCTCTCGGTCAGCCCCAGCATTTT.

V usage is TRBV5-6 and J usage is TRBJ1-2; maybe TRBD1 (5 bases). The V gene's germline CDR1 is SGHDT and CDR2 YYEEEE. The CDR3 loop spans 14 amino acids. Trimming left V 1 base short and J 8 bases short, with 15 bases between. The CDR3 loop is CASSLIQGQGGYTF. CDR3 DNA sequence: TGTGCCAGCAGCTTGATCCAGGGCCAAGGGGGCTACACCTTC.

CDR3 in DNA: TGTGCCAGCAGCTCGGACAGCAGATATGGCTACACCTTC. This gives the protein CASSSDSRYGYTF. This rearrangement joins TRBV11-1 to TRBJ1-2; tentatively, D is TRBD1 (6 bases). The CDR3 runs to 13 residues. Germline lookup yields CDR1 SGHAT and CDR2 FQDESV (reference sequence). The V end lost 4 bases, the J end lost 5 bases, and 11 bases lay between the germline ends.

The chain uses TRBV6-6 and TRBJ1-2, with D tentatively TRBD1 (6 bases). CDR1 and CDR2 from the germline V gene are MNHNY and SVGAGI (reference sequence). The CDR3 has 15 amino acids. The V end lost 2 bases, the J end lost 1 base, and 11 bases lay between the germline ends. DNA of the CDR3: TGTGCCAGCAGTTACGGTGAAGGGGGTAACTATGGCTACACCTTC. Amino acids: CASSYGEGGNYGYTF.

Only one count was recorded for this clone. The chain recombines TRBV7-9 with TRBJ1-6; 9 bases agree with TRBD1. Germline loops: CDR1 SEHNR, CDR2 FQNEAQ (reference sequence). The trim removed 10 bases at V and 7 bases at J, leaving 5 bases unmatched. The CDR3 covers 13 residues. This chain's CDR3 is CATNRGPNSPLHF. The CDR3 DNA reads TGTGCCACCAACAGGGGGCCGAATTCACCCCTCCACTTT.

This rearrangement joins TRBV9 to TRBJ2-3, with D perhaps matching TRBD1 (5 bases). The germline V gene has CDR1 SGDLS and CDR2 YYNGEE. Trimming took off 0 bases at V and 7 bases at J, with 9 bases between the two ends. There are 13 residues in the CDR3. CDR3 sequence reads: CASSVGRGNTQYF. Here the CDR3 DNA reads TGTGCCAGCAGCGTAGGAAGGGGAAATACGCAGTATTTT. Complete variable domain (other parts from reference TRBV9 and TRBJ2-3): DSGVTQTPKHLITATGQRVTLRCSPRSGDLSVYWYQQSLDQGLQFLIQYYNGEERAKGNILERFSAQQFPDLHSELNLSSLELGDSALYFCASSVGRGNTQYFGPGTRLTVL.